The T cell receptor (beta chain) under discussion was sequenced for a study of blood T cell repertoires in COVID-19. Recruitment covered over 20 US areas and drew participants whose ages spanned about 18 to 100 years. Trimming took off 4 bases at V and 6 bases at J, with 13 bases between the two ends. CDR3 length: 14 amino acids. Germline V gene lookup returns CDR1 MDHEN and CDR2 SYDVKM. Clones were sequenced by immunoSEQ multiplex PCR, and TCRdb holds only the in-frame ones, with some missing. Here the sample spans about 170,000 clones, less than 80% being singletons. The chain has TRBV28 and TRBJ2-1, with D possibly matching TRBD2 (6 bases). Sequencing was carried out using PBMCs or T cells enriched from blood (not recorded which). The TCR sequence derives from a woman aged 70-85 years in a cohort exposed to, infected with or recovered from COVID-19 (not recorded which). This chain's CDR3 is CASSWRDSLNEQFF. The CDR3, as DNA: TGTGCCAGCAGTTGGAGGGACTCGCTCAATGAGCAGTTCTTC. The full variable domain, with the rest looked up from reference TRBV28 and TRBJ2-1, is DVKVTQSSRYLVKRTGEKVFLECVQDMDHENMFWYRQDPGLGLRLIYFSYDVKMKEKGDIPEGYSVSREKKERFSLILESASTNQTSMYLCASSWRDSLNEQFFGPGTRLTVL.